This TCR beta chain emerged from a study of OX40 agonist ivuxolimab in advanced cancers. The repertoire was sequenced with immunoSEQ multiplex PCR; TCRdb's copy has only in-frame clones and lacks some. The top ten hold roughly a tenth of the sample, which has tens of thousands of clones, approximately 92% seen once. Trimming removed 2 bases from V and 4 bases from J, with 17 bases in between. The germline V gene encodes CDR1 SGHVS and CDR2 FNYEAQ. The CDR3 is 16 amino acids. This rearrangement joins TRBV7-6 to TRBJ1-1; no firm D call. Material: CD4+ or CD8+ T cells sorted from blood, obtained in a trial of the OX40 agonist ivuxolimab. This clonotype was sampled from an adult with an advanced solid tumor such as melanoma, head and neck, liver or kidney cancer. CDR3 sequence: CASSLLTGSQSTEAFF. The CDR3 region has the DNA TGTGCCAGCAGCTTATTGACGGGGTCCCAGAGCACTGAAGCTTTCTTT. Complete variable domain (other parts from reference TRBV7-6 and TRBJ1-1): GAGVSQSPRYKVTKRGQDVALRCDPISGHVSLYWYRQALGQGPEFLTYFNYEAQQDKSGLPNDRFSAERPEGSISTLTIQRTEQRDSAMYRCASSLLTGSQSTEAFFGQGTRLTVV.